This note documents a single TCR beta chain sequence. Its antigen remains unidentified. This entry comes from a study of PD-1 blockade in classical Hodgkin lymphoma. Assay: immunoSEQ multiplex PCR; the TCRdb copy retains only in-frame clones and omits some. Found here are more than 50,000 clones, 90% of them singletons; the top ten hold approximately 9.8%. This CDR3 comprises 15 residues. V lost 4 bases to trimming and J lost 7 bases; unmatched junction nucleotides: 9. Germline V gives CDR1 MGHRA, CDR2 YSYEKL. Study-level findings and limits: Whereas CD4+ TCR diversity had risen significantly by C4D1, CD8+ TCR diversity had not.

Each patient experienced a relapse that followed autologous stem cell transplantation, and brentuximab vedotin exposure varied. Patients reached a best response of complete response, partial response or progressive disease. This receptor was taken from a human donor with classical Hodgkin lymphoma. The sequencing used peripheral blood mononuclear cells (PBMCs), collected at baseline. The chain combines TRBV4-1 with TRBJ2-4, with 8 bases fitting TRBD2. As DNA, the CDR3 is TGCGCCAGCAGCCGACAGCGGGAGAAGGGGAACATTCAGTACTTC. Translated: CASSRQREKGNIQYF.